This record looks at one T cell receptor beta chain sequence and its context. Its binding antigen is unknown. Base-call qualities are not available, and no considerably larger clone is one nucleotide away. The sample comes from a study of blood T cell repertoires in COVID-19 (dated by TCRdb to between 2020 and 2021). As for the study more broadly: Samples from collaborators originated in the United States, Italy and Spain and spanned both the acute and convalescent phases of COVID-19. The prospective study material was composed of cDNA or gDNA derived from T cells, B-cell-depleted T cells, or PBMCs. Subjects who had been exposed to COVID-19, were actively infected with it, or had recovered from it provided the deeply sampled blood TCRbeta repertoires that made up the dataset. The repertoires were released in a freely available public database intended as a resource for research on the immune response to SARS-CoV-2. The samples were drawn from the first 160 participants of the ongoing ImmuneRACE study and from 1,254 subjects provided by 6 global collaborators. Nearly every sample came with metadata listing a de-identified subject ID, COVID-19 status, age in years and sex. Where HLA class I and class II types were available, the types were taken from metadata supplied by the sample provider, not from assay-based typing. Broader findings and caveats from the paper: The quantity of clinical and demographic metadata differed by source and by participant and was supplied without curation.

CDR1 SNHLY and CDR2 FYNNEI were looked up in the germline V gene. The CDR3 measures 14 amino acids from cysteine to phenylalanine. The read is trimmed to its CDR3 DNA, 42 bases read in frame from base 1. The trim is 5 bases for V and 2 bases for J, with a gap of 11 bases between the germline ends. The immunoSEQ Assay, a bias-controlled multiplex PCR, was used to amplify TCRbeta CDR3 regions from genomic DNA. The original methods were these. Nucleated cell counts per sample were estimated from amplification of reference gene primers within the assay. Sequence reads were collapsed and filtered to measure the absolute abundance of every unique TCRbeta CDR3 rearrangement. For each sample, productive Simpson clonality was calculated as the square root of Simpson's diversity index over productive rearrangements. TCRdb mirrors the immuneACCESS table, restricted to in-frame sequences. Some clones are absent from its copies; in checked studies, under half trace to an unresolved V gene, and the reason for the others is unknown. Clonal size and the V and J genes are those of that table, whereas D and trimming came from the DNA. Recorded for this sample are a few hundred thousand clones; under 90% of them occurred a single time. Clones ranked in the top ten supply more than 9% of the sample.

In the prospective study, participants were roughly 18 to 90 years old, resided in fewer than 25 geographic areas of the United States, and were enrolled through a virtual design. In the prospective study, participants were assigned to cohorts based on the clinical history participants reported in a screening survey and a study questionnaire. Recovered participants in ImmuneRACE Cohort 3 were defined as having two consecutive negative NP/OP PCR tests, clearance from a healthcare professional, or resolution of symptoms. In the prospective study, mobile phlebotomists collected whole blood, serum and a nasopharyngeal or oropharyngeal swab from each participant. Over an approximately 2-month period, participants in the prospective study had the option of providing additional blood draws and questionnaires. Before DNA extraction, prospective study blood samples were shipped either frozen or at room temperature.

Sequencing was performed on PBMCs or T cells enriched from blood (not recorded which). The TCR originated in a woman aged 18-35 years who had recovered from COVID-19. The V and J genes are TRBV2 and TRBJ2-3; the D segment cannot be called with confidence. The CDR3 protein: CASSPDGFTDTQYF. The bases are TGTGCCAGCAGTCCTGACGGGTTCACAGATACGCAGTATTTT.